Here is one T cell receptor beta chain with its context. Only a few counts were recorded for this clone. Its target antigen remains unknown. Base qualities are not at hand, and no much larger clone is one base apart. The data stem from a study of T cell repertoires in ileal Crohn's disease (dated by TCRdb to between 2018 and 2021). Background for the entire study: The median duration of disease was around 8 years, and at the time of surgery 35% to 45% of patients were active smokers. Roughly half of the patients were given postoperative therapy, with fewer than 12 receiving thiopurines and 15 to 20 receiving anti-TNF agents. A total of roughly 150 mucosal samples from some 50 patients were sequenced, collected from several sites on the surgical specimen as well as at postoperative endoscopy. A Rutgeerts score higher than i0 was the definition used for endoscopic postoperative recurrence. Every patient underwent surgery because of a complication, which was stricturing disease in approximately 60% and penetrating disease in about 40%. A prospective multicentre cohort supplied the 57 Crohn's disease patients whose TCR repertoires were analysed. Running in parallel with the study was a multicentre cohort set up to find predictors of early endoscopic recurrence following ileocolonic resection. Overall study outcomes, separate from this receptor: Mucosal CD4 and CD8 T cells were sorted and sequenced only in a subgroup of patients, the size of which was not stated. Compared with CD4 T cells, sorted CD8 T cells held more high-frequency clones, which suggests that the mucosal expansions were mostly CD8. Endoscopic recurrence was linked to a higher percentage of high-frequency clones at surgery, and recurrence occurred in every patient whose clonality exceeded 26.8% (18/57). A significantly higher proportion of clonal expansions was observed in active smokers at surgery than in non-smokers (about 25% vs 20%, p=0.02).

Five hundred nanograms of biopsy DNA per sample were submitted for commercial TCRB immunosequencing. Adaptive Biotechnology amplified the CDR3 regions from genomic DNA with a two-step multiplex PCR designed to control amplification bias. Primers for every V and J gene segment were used in the first PCR, and barcodes and Illumina adapters were added in the second PCR. An Illumina instrument was used to sequence the CDR3 libraries. Under the source paper's analysis protocol: The analysis used both the pipelines supplied by the vendor and custom analysis of the raw data in R/Bioconductor with R version 3.3.0. Clonality, ranging from 0 to 1, was calculated as the inverse of the normalised Shannon entropy of all productive clones. High-frequency clones were defined as the share of the repertoire occupied by the top 100 clones, with only clones passing a 95% confidence test being retained. Repertoire diversity was measured with the Simpson index, and overlap between samples was measured with the Morisita-Horn index. Entries here come from immuneACCESS through TCRdb and include only in-frame sequences with V and J called. Some clones fail to appear in such tables; in the studies checked, an unresolved V gene covers under half of the shortfall, and the cause of the remainder is unknown. The DNA was the basis for D and trimming; V, J and clone size are from that table. Here the sample has more than 9,000 clones; around 77% occur a single time. The ten largest clones take up about 4.9% of the sample.

Eligible patients were adults with ileal or ileocolonic Crohn's disease who had an indication for ileocolonic resection. Whole ileal mucosal biopsies were kept frozen at -80 degrees C prior to DNA extraction. A TRizol-based method was used to extract genomic DNA from the frozen whole biopsies, and the DNA was quantified with a NanoDrop 2000 spectrophotometer. The germline V gene supplies CDR1 SGHRS and CDR2 YFSETQ. The CDR3 starts with the cysteine, ends with the phenylalanine, and has 15 residues. Only the CDR3 DNA stays, 45 bases, in frame from base 1. The V end gives up 4 bases and the J end 6 bases, leaving 7 bases in the junction not matched to a gene.

This sequence was found in an adult with Crohn's disease. Sequenced: ileal tissue. The V and J genes are TRBV5-1 and TRBJ1-6; 7 bases in between match TRBD1. Read as DNA, the sequence is TGCGCCAGCAGCCCCGACAGGGTGGGTAATTCACCCCTCCACTTT. Protein translation: CASSPDRVGNSPLHF.